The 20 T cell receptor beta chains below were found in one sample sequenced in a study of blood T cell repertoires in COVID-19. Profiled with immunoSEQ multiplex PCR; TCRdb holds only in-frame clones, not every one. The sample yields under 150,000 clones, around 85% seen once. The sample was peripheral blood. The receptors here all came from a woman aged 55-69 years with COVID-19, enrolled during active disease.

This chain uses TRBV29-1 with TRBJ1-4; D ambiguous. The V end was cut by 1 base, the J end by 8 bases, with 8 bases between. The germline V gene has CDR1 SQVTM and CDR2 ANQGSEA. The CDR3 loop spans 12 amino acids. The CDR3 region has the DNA TGCAGCGTTGAAGCCGGGAGCGAAAAACTGTTTTTT. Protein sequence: CSVEAGSEKLFF. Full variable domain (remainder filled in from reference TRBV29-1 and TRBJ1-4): SAVISQKPSRDICQRGTSLTIQCQVDSQVTMMFWYRQQPGQSLTLIATANQGSEATYESGFVIDKFPISRPNLTFSTLTVSNMSPEDSSIYLCSVEAGSEKLFFGSGTQLSVL.

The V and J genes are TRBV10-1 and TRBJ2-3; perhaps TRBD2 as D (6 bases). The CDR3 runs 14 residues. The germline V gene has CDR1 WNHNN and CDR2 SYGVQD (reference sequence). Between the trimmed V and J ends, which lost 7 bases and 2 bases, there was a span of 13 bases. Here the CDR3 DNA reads TGCGCCAGCAATCGGGACTCACCCACAGATACGCAGTATTTT. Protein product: CASNRDSPTDTQYF.

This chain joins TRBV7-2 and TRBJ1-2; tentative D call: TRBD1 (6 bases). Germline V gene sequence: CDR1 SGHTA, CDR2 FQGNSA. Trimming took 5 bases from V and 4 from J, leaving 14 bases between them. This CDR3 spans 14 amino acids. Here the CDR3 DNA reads TGTGCCAGCAGCCCCCAGGGGCCGGTCTATGGCTACACCTTC. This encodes CASSPQGPVYGYTF.

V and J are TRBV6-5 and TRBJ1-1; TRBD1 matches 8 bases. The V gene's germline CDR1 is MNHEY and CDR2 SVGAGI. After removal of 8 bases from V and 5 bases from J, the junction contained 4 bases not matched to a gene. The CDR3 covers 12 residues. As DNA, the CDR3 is TGTGCCAGCGACAGGGGAAGAACTGAAGCTTTCTTT. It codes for CASDRGRTEAFF.

CDR3 bases: TGTGCCAGCAGTACAGGGGAATCCTACAATGAGCAGTTCTTC. This translates into CASSTGESYNEQFF. V usage is TRBV6-5 and J usage is TRBJ2-1; 7 bases fit TRBD1. The trim removed 5 bases at V and 1 base at J, leaving 2 bases unmatched. This CDR3 is 14 amino acids long. In germline, CDR1 is MNHEY, CDR2 SVGAGI.

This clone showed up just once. CDR3 loop: CASSLETGGHEKLFF. The CDR3 DNA is TGTGCCAGCAGCTTAGAGACAGGGGGACATGAAAAACTGTTTTTT. The chain uses TRBV11-2 and TRBJ1-4; the match to TRBD1 covers 9 bases. V shed 0 bases, J shed 6 bases, and the junction held 2 bases outside the gene matches. Germline values: CDR1 SGHAT, CDR2 FQNNGV. This CDR3 has 15 amino acids.

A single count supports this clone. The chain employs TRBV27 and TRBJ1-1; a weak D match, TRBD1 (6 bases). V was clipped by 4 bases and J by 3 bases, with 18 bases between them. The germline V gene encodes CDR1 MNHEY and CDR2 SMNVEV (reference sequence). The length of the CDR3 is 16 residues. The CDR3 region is CASSSSTGFIDTEAFF. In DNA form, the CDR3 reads TGTGCCAGCAGTTCCTCGACAGGTTTTATAGACACTGAAGCTTTCTTT.

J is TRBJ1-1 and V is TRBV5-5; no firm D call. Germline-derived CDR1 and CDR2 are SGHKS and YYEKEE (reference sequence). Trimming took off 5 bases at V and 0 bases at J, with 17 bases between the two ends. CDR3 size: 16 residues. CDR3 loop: CASRRVGGYMNTEAFF. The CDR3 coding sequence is TGTGCCAGCAGGCGGGTTGGAGGATATATGAACACTGAAGCTTTCTTT.

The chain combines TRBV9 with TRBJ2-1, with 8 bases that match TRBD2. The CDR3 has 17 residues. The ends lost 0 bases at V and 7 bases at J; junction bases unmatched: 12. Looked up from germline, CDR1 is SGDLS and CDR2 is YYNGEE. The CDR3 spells CASSVVGSGGPLNEQFF. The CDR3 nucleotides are TGTGCCAGCAGCGTAGTTGGAAGCGGGGGCCCACTGAATGAGCAGTTCTTC.

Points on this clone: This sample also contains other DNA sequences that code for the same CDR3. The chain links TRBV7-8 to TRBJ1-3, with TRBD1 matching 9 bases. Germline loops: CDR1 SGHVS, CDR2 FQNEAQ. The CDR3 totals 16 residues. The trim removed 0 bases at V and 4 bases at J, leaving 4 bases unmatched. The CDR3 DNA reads TGTGCCAGCAGCTTAGCCGGGACAGGGTTCGGAAACACCATATATTTT. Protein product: CASSLAGTGFGNTIYF.

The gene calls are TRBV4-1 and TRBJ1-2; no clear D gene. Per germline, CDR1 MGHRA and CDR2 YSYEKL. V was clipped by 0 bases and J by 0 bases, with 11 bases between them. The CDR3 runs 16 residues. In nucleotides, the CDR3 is TGCGCCAGCAGCCAAGATCGTAGAGGGTCTAACTATGGCTACACCTTC. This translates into CASSQDRRGSNYGYTF.

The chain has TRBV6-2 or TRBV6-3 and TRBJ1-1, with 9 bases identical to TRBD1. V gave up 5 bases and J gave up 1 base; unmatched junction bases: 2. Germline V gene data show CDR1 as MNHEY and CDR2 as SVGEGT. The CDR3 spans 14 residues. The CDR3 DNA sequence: TGTGCCAGCAGTGTGACAGGGGGGAACACTGAAGCTTTCTTT. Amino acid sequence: CASSVTGGNTEAFF.

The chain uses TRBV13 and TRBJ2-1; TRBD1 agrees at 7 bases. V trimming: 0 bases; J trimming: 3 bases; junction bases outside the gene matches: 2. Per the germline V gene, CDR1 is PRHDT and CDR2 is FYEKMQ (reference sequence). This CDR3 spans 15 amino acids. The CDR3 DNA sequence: TGTGCCAGCAGCTTAGGGACAGGGATCTACAATGAGCAGTTCTTC. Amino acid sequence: CASSLGTGIYNEQFF.

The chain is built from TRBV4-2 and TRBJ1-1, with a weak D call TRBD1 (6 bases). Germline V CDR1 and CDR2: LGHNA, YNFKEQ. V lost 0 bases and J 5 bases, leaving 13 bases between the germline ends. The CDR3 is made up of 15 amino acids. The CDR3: CASSQELDSQTEAFF. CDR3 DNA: TGTGCCAGCAGCCAAGAGTTGGACAGTCAAACTGAAGCTTTCTTT.

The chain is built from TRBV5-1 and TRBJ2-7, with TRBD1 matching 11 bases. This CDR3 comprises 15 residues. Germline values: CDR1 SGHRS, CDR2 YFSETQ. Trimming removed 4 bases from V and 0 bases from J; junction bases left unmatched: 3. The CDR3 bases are TGCGCCAGCAGCCAGGGACAGGGGGTCTCCTACGAGCAGTACTTC. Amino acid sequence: CASSQGQGVSYEQYF. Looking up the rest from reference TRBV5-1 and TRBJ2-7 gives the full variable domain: KAGVTQTPRYLIKTRGQQVTLSCSPISGHRSVSWYQQTPGQGLQFLFEYFSETQRNKGNFPGRFSGRQFSNSRSEMNVSTLELGDSALYLCASSQGQGVSYEQYFGPGTRLTVT.

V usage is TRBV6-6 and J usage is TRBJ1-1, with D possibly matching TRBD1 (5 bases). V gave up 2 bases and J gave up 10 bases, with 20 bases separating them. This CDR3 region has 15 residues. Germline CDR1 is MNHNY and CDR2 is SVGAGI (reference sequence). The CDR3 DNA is TGTGCCAGCAGTTACCTGGGGCAGGGATTCGGCGGAGCTTTCTTT. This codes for CASSYLGQGFGGAFF.

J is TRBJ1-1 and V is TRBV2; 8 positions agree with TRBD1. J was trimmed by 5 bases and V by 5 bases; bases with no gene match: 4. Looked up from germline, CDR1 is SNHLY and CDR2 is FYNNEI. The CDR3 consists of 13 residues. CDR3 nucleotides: TGTGCCAGCAGTCCTGACAGGGGAACTGAAGCTTTCTTT. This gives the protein CASSPDRGTEAFF.

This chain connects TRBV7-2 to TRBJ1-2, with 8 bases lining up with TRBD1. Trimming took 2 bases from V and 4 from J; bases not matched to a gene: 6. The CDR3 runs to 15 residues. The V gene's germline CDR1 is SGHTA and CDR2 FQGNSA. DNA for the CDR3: TGTGCCAGCAGCTTAAACGGACAGGGAGTCTATGGCTACACCTTC. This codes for CASSLNGQGVYGYTF.

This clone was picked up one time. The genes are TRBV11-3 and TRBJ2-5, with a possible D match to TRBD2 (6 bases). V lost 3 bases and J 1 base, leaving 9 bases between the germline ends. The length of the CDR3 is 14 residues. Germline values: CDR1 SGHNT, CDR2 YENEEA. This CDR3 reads CASSLGGPQETQYF. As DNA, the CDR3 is TGTGCCAGCAGCTTGGGGGGACCCCAAGAGACCCAGTACTTC.

The CDR3 bases are TGTGCCACCTCCCAAGGGGGCGGGGAAGCGGATACGCAGTATTTT. It yields the protein CATSQGGGEADTQYF. The rearrangement joins TRBV19 to TRBJ2-3; D possibly corresponds to TRBD1 (7 bases). CDR1 and CDR2 from the germline V gene are LNHDA and SQIVND (reference sequence). The V and J ends lost 10 bases and 6 bases respectively, with 23 bases between them. CDR3 length: 15 residues.